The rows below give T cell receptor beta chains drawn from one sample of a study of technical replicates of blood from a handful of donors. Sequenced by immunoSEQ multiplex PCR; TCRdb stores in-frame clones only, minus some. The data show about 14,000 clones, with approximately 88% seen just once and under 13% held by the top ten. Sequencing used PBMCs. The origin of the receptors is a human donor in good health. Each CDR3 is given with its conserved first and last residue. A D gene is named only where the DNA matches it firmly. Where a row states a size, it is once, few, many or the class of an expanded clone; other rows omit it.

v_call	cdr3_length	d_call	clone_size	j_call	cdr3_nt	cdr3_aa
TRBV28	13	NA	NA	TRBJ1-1	TGTGCCAGCAGTTTAGCCACCATCAGTGGAGCTTTCTTT	CASSLATISGAFF
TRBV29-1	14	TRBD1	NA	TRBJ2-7	TGCAGCGTTGAGGCGACAGGGAGTCCCTACGAGCAGTACTTC	CSVEATGSPYEQYF
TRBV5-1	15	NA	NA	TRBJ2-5	TGCGCCAGCAGCTTGGGGTCAGGGGCCCAAGAGACCCAGTACTTC	CASSLGSGAQETQYF
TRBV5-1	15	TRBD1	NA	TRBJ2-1	TGCGCCAGCAGCATGACAGGGAACCGAAACAATGAGCAGTTCTTC	CASSMTGNRNNEQFF
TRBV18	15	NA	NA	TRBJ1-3	TGTGCCAGCTCACCTGGACAGAGGGTAACGAACACCATATATTTT	CASSPGQRVTNTIYF
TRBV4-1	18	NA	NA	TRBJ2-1	TGCGCCAGCAGCCAAGAAGGAGCCAAAACCTCCGGGGACAATGAGCAGTTCTTC	CASSQEGAKTSGDNEQFF
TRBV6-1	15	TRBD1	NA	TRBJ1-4	TGTGCCAGCAGTGCCCAGGGGGAGGCTAATGAAAAACTGTTTTTT	CASSAQGEANEKLFF
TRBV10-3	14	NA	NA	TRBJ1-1	TGTGCCGCGGGGAACTTAGGGATGAACACTGAAGCTTTCTTT	CAAGNLGMNTEAFF
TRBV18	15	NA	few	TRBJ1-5	TGTGCCAGCTCACCAGGGGCAGGGTACGATCAGCCCCAGCATTTT	CASSPGAGYDQPQHF
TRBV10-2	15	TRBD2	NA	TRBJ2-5	TGCGCCAGCAGAAGACTAGCGGACCCTCTGGAGACCCAGTACTTC	CASRRLADPLETQYF
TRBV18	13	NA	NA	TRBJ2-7	TGTGCCAGCTCACTGAGGAGCTCCTACGAGCAGTACTTC	CASSLRSSYEQYF
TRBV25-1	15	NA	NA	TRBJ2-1	TGTGCCAGCAGTGAATTTCGGGAGTCCTACAATGAGCAGTTCTTC	CASSEFRESYNEQFF
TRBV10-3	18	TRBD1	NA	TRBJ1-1	TGTGCCATCAGGGGGCCAGGGGGCCTATCTGCCGGGGACACTGAAGCTTTCTTT	CAIRGPGGLSAGDTEAFF
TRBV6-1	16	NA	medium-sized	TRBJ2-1	TGTGCCAGCAGTGAAACTGGAGGGGACCCTTACAATGAGCAGTTCTTC	CASSETGGDPYNEQFF
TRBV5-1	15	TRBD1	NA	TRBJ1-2	TGCGCCAGCAGCCTTGCGGACAGGGGGCAAGATGGCTACACCTTC	CASSLADRGQDGYTF
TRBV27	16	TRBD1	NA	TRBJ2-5	TGTGCCAGCAGTTGGGGCGGGGACAGGGACCGAGAGACCCAGTACTTC	CASSWGGDRDRETQYF
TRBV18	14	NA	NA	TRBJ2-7	TGTGCCAGCTCACCCGGTGTCGGCGGGTACGAGCAGTACTTC	CASSPGVGGYEQYF
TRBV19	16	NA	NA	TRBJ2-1	TGTGCCAGTATCACCGTAGCTGCCGCTTCTCCGAATGAGCAGTTCTTC	CASITVAAASPNEQFF
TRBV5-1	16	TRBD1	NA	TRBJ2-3	TGCGCCAGCAGTTTATCCCGGGACAGGGCCGTAGATACGCAGTATTTT	CASSLSRDRAVDTQYF
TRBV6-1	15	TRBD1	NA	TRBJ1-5	TGTGCCAGCCGTCGGACAGGGGTCGGGAATCAGCCCCAGCATTTT	CASRRTGVGNQPQHF
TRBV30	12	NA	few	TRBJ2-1	TGTGCCTGGAGTGGGCAGGGGAATGAGCAGTTCTTC	CAWSGQGNEQFF
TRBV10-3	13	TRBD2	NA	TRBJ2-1	TGTGCCACTCAGGAGCGGGAGGGAATTGAGCAGTTCTTC	CATQEREGIEQFF
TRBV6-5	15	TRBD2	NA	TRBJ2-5	TGTGCCAGCAGTTCGCTAGCGGGAGGAGGAGAGACCCAGTACTTC	CASSSLAGGGETQYF
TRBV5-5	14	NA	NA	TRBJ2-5	TGTGCCAGCAGCTTGGACAGTACGTATCAGACCCAGTACTTC	CASSLDSTYQTQYF
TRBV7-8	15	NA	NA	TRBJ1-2	TGTGCCAGCAGCTTAGGGGCAGGGGTAGCCTATGGCTACACCTTC	CASSLGAGVAYGYTF
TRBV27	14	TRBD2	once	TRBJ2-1	TGTGCCAGTCAGACTAGCGGGAGATACAATGAGCAGTTCTTC	CASQTSGRYNEQFF
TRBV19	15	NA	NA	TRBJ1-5	TGTGCCAGTAGTCCCACAGGGTTGCTCGATCAGCCCCAGCATTTT	CASSPTGLLDQPQHF
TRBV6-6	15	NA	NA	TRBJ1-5	TGTGCCAGCAGCCACGGGCCGGGGGTTGGGCAGCCCCAGCATTTT	CASSHGPGVGQPQHF
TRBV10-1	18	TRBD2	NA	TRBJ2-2	TGCGCCAGCAGTCGCGGACTAGCGGGAGGGACTAACACCGGGGAGCTGTTTTTT	CASSRGLAGGTNTGELFF
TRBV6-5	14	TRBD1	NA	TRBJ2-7	TGTGCCAGCACCTCGGGTGGGACAGTCTACGAGCAGTACTTC	CASTSGGTVYEQYF
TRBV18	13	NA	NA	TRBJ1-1	TGTGCCAGCTCATCTACAGAGAACACTGAAGCTTTCTTT	CASSSTENTEAFF
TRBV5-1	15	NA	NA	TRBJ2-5	TGCGCCAGCAGCTTGGCGGGACAACTCTCGGAGACCCAGTACTTC	CASSLAGQLSETQYF
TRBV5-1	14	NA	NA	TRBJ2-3	TGCGCCAGCAGCTTGGTAGGGCCGGAGGATCCGCAGTATTTT	CASSLVGPEDPQYF
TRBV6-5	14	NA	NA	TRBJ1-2	TGTGCCAGCAGTTACAAGGGGGGGGAAGCGGCCTACACCTTC	CASSYKGGEAAYTF
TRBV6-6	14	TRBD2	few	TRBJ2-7	TGTGCCAGCAGTACCTTTGCGGGAGGGAACGAGCAGTACTTC	CASSTFAGGNEQYF
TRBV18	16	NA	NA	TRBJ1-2	TGTGCCAGCTCACTGAACCAGCGGGGCCCGGCGGATGGCTACACCTTC	CASSLNQRGPADGYTF
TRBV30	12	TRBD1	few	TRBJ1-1	TGTGCCTGGAATAGACAGGGTCGAGAAGCTTTCTTT	CAWNRQGREAFF
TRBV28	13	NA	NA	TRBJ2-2	TGTGCCAGCAGACTATCGAACACCGGGGAGCTGTTTTTT	CASRLSNTGELFF
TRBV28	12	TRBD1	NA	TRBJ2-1	TGTGCCAGCAGTCTGACAGGGAATGAGCAGTTCTTC	CASSLTGNEQFF
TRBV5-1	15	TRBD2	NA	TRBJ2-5	TGCGCCAGCAGCCTTAGCGGGAGGTCGGAAGAGACCCAGTACTTC	CASSLSGRSEETQYF
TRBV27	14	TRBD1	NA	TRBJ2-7	TGTGCCAGCAGTTGGACAGGAGAGGCATACGAGCAGTACTTC	CASSWTGEAYEQYF
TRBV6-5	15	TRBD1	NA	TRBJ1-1	TGTGCCAGCAGGCCAGGGGGACACCCGAACACTGAAGCTTTCTTT	CASRPGGHPNTEAFF
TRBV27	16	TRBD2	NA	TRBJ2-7	TGTGCCAGCAGTTTATCGCGACTAGCGCCCTCCTACGAGCAGTACTTC	CASSLSRLAPSYEQYF
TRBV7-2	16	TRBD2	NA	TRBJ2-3	TGTGCCAGCAGCTTAGGACTAGCGGGACAAGGGGATACGCAGTATTTT	CASSLGLAGQGDTQYF
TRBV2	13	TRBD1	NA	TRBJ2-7	TGTGCCAGCAGTGAGGGACAGGGGGCCGAGCAGTACTTC	CASSEGQGAEQYF
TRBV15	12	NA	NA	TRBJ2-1	TGTGCCACCAGCAGAGACCGTAATGAGCAGTTCTTC	CATSRDRNEQFF
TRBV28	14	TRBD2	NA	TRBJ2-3	TGTGCCAGTCGGACTAGCGGGAGATCAGATACGCAGTATTTT	CASRTSGRSDTQYF
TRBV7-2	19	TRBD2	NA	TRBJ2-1	TGTGCCAGCAGCTTAGCGGGGACTAGCGGGGCGTCCTCCTACAATGAGCAGTTCTTC	CASSLAGTSGASSYNEQFF
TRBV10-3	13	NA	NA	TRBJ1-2	TGTGCCATCAGTGAACTATCGGATTATGGCTACACCTTC	CAISELSDYGYTF
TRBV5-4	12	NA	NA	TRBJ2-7	TGTGCCAGCAGCTTCGGAGTAGCGGAGCAGTACTTC	CASSFGVAEQYF
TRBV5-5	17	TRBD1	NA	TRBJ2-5	TGTGCCAGCACAGTGACCGAGATCAGGGGGCCGAAAGAGACCCAGTACTTC	CASTVTEIRGPKETQYF